This TCR beta chain was sequenced for a study of cytomegalovirus exposure and HLA in healthy donors. Study outcomes and limitations: Later on, an analysis found that several of the most significant clusters appeared to be linked to common viral pathogens, which included parvovirus B19.

PCR was performed using 60 Vbeta and 13 Jbeta primers. The protocol was immunoSEQ multiplex PCR, while the TCRdb copy is restricted to in-frame clones and leaves out a portion. The sample lists 150,000 or so clones, 80% occurring once. V trimming: 5 bases; J trimming: 6 bases; junction bases outside the gene matches: 11. Germline V gene lookup returns CDR1 SGHNT and CDR2 YENEEA. The CDR3 spans 15 residues. In this sample, this clone turned up once. Its matching antigen is unknown. Material for sequencing was PBMCs. The J gene is TRBJ2-3, the V gene TRBV11-3; TRBD1 matches 7 bases. The sequence derives from a woman aged 40 to 50 in good health and CMV-seronegative. The CDR3 reads CASSPRIGRGDTQYF. In DNA form, the CDR3 reads TGTGCCAGCAGCCCTAGGATAGGCAGGGGGGATACGCAGTATTTT.